What follows are 29 T cell receptor beta chains derived from one specimen sequenced in a study of brain T cells in children with intractable seizures. The protocol was immunoSEQ multiplex PCR, while the TCRdb copy is restricted to in-frame clones and leaves out a portion. The sample yields around 41,000 clones, more than 80% seen once. The material sequenced was peripheral blood, taken at surgery. The receptors originated from a girl aged 2 to 9 with tuberous sclerosis and intractable seizures.

The CDR3 bases are TGTGCCAGCAGCTTAGCTGGGGGGGCCTCCGGGGAGCTGTTTTTT. Its translation: CASSLAGGASGELFF. This chain connects TRBV7-2 to TRBJ2-2; a weak D match, TRBD2 (7 bases). CDR3 size: 15 residues. The germline V gene encodes CDR1 SGHTA and CDR2 FQGNSA. V dropped 0 bases and J dropped 6 bases, with 11 bases sitting between them.

The chain joins TRBV9 to TRBJ1-2; TRBD1 might be the D (6 bases). The CDR3 runs 11 residues. Trimming stripped 9 bases from V and 4 bases from J, with 10 bases between. Per the germline V gene, CDR1 is SGDLS and CDR2 is YYNGEE. The CDR3, as DNA: TGTGCCACCCAGGGGACCTATGGCTACACCTTC. It codes for CATQGTYGYTF.

The gene calls are TRBV5-8 and TRBJ1-2, with 12 positions matching TRBD1. The CDR3 contains 15 residues. Trimming took 4 bases from V and 5 from J; bases not matched to a gene: 6. Germline V lookup: CDR1 SGHTS, CDR2 YDEGEE. The CDR3 loop is CASSQGTGGGYGYTF. For the CDR3, the DNA is TGTGCCAGCAGCCAGGGGACAGGGGGCGGGTATGGCTACACCTTC.

The chain uses TRBV5-1 and TRBJ1-4, with D unclear. Trimming left V 0 bases short and J 8 bases short, with 8 bases between. Germline lookup yields CDR1 SGHRS and CDR2 YFSETQ. CDR3 length equals 13 residues. The chain's CDR3 is CASSLERGEKLFF. Written as DNA, the CDR3 is TGCGCCAGCAGCTTGGAGAGAGGAGAAAAACTGTTTTTT.

The chain is built from TRBV28 and TRBJ2-7; D may match TRBD1 or TRBD2 (5 bases each). The V end was cut by 5 bases, the J end by 1 base, with 18 bases between. CDR1 is MDHEN, CDR2 SYDVKM, per germline. This CDR3 contains 16 residues. This chain's CDR3 is CASSNYKGPGSYEQYF. In DNA form, the CDR3 reads TGTGCCAGCAGTAATTACAAGGGGCCGGGATCCTACGAGCAGTACTTC.

The gene calls are TRBV9 and TRBJ2-3; unclear D gene. The CDR3 has 14 amino acids. Germline CDR1 and CDR2: SGDLS and YYNGEE. V was pared by 0 bases and J by 2 bases, with 7 bases between. The DNA of the CDR3 is TGTGCCAGCAGCGTAGAAGCCCCCACAGATACGCAGTATTTT. As protein: CASSVEAPTDTQYF. Combining the CDR3 with reference TRBV9 and TRBJ2-3 gives the whole variable domain DSGVTQTPKHLITATGQRVTLRCSPRSGDLSVYWYQQSLDQGLQFLIQYYNGEERAKGNILERFSAQQFPDLHSELNLSSLELGDSALYFCASSVEAPTDTQYFGPGTRLTVL.

V is TRBV7-3 and J is TRBJ1-3; 9 bases map to TRBD1. Germline values: CDR1 SGHTA, CDR2 FQGTGA. This CDR3 spans 15 amino acids. V trimming: 6 bases; J trimming: 4 bases; junction bases outside the gene matches: 7. The CDR3 loop is CASSRGTGTGNTIYF. Here the CDR3 DNA reads TGTGCCAGCAGTCGGGGGACAGGGACAGGAAACACCATATATTTT. Full variable domain (outside the CDR3, taken from reference TRBV7-3 and TRBJ1-3): GAGVSQTPSNKVTEKGKYVELRCDPISGHTALYWYRQSLGQGPEFLIYFQGTGAADDSGLPNDRFFAVRPEGSVSTLKIQRTERGDSAVYLCASSRGTGTGNTIYFGEGSWLTVV.

V usage is TRBV2 and J usage is TRBJ2-3, with 11 bases lining up with TRBD2. This CDR3 contains 14 residues. The ends lost 9 bases at V and 1 base at J; junction bases unmatched: 3. Germline-derived CDR1 and CDR2 are SNHLY and FYNNEI. The CDR3 sequence: CARPTSGGTDTQYF. CDR3 DNA: TGTGCCAGACCGACTAGCGGGGGCACAGATACGCAGTATTTT. The full variable domain, its missing parts supplied by reference TRBV2 and TRBJ2-3, is EPEVTQTPSHQVTQMGQEVILRCVPISNHLYFYWYRQILGQKVEFLVSFYNNEISEKSEIFDDQFSVERPDGSNFTLKIRSTKLEDSAMYFCARPTSGGTDTQYFGPGTRLTVL.

The rearrangement uses TRBV9 and TRBJ1-2; TRBD1 matches at 9 bases. Losses at the gene ends were 0 bases for V and 6 bases for J; bases not matched to a gene: 6. CDR3 length equals 15 residues. The germline V gene encodes CDR1 SGDLS and CDR2 YYNGEE. CDR3 loop: CASSVEGQGPNGYTF. In DNA form, the CDR3 reads TGTGCCAGCAGCGTAGAGGGACAGGGACCCAATGGCTACACCTTC.

The chain has TRBV10-2 and TRBJ1-5; D is perhaps TRBD1 (5 bases). Germline V CDR1 and CDR2: WSHSY, SAAADI. Trimming stripped 6 bases from V and 0 bases from J, with 15 bases between. This CDR3 is built from 16 residues. The CDR3 DNA reads TGCGCCAGCAGGCGGGGGGGAGACTATAGCAATCAGCCCCAGCATTTT. Protein product: CASRRGGDYSNQPQHF.

The chain couples TRBV11-2 to TRBJ2-5, with a tentative D call TRBD2 (5 bases). This CDR3 is 13 amino acids long. Germline CDR1 reads SGHAT; CDR2 reads FQNNGV. The V and J ends lost 5 bases and 4 bases respectively, with 11 bases between them. CDR3 protein: CASSRRLAETQYF. CDR3 coding DNA: TGTGCCAGCAGCCGGAGGTTAGCAGAGACCCAGTACTTC.

The V and J genes are TRBV18 and TRBJ1-1, with D uncertain. The germline V gene encodes CDR1 KGHSH and CDR2 LQKENI. This CDR3 comprises 14 residues. The V gene lost 1 base and the J gene lost 3 bases, with 9 bases spanning the gap. This CDR3 is CASSPLLADTEAFF. The CDR3 region has the DNA TGTGCCAGCTCACCACTTTTGGCGGACACTGAAGCTTTCTTT.

The chain uses TRBV9 and TRBJ2-3, with a tentative D call TRBD2 (5 bases). V lost 5 bases, J lost 3 bases, and 19 bases lay in between. The CDR3 spans 16 residues. Germline V gene data show CDR1 as SGDLS and CDR2 as YYNGEE. The CDR3 protein is CASSAQSPTGTDTQYF. CDR3 nucleotide sequence: TGTGCCAGCAGTGCTCAGTCCCCGACGGGGACAGATACGCAGTATTTT.

This chain joins TRBV9 and TRBJ2-3; 9 positions match TRBD1. There are 17 residues in the CDR3. Germline V gives CDR1 SGDLS, CDR2 YYNGEE. The ends lost 0 bases at V and 3 bases at J; junction bases unmatched: 8. CDR3 residues: CASSVERTGVGTDTQYF. The CDR3 nucleotides read TGTGCCAGCAGCGTAGAACGGACAGGGGTTGGTACAGATACGCAGTATTTT.

As DNA, the CDR3 is TGTGCCAGCAGCCCCGGGACAGGCTCCTACGAGCAGTACTTC. This codes for CASSPGTGSYEQYF. V gene TRBV7-3 combines with J gene TRBJ2-7; 8 bases fit TRBD1. From germline, CDR1 is SGHTA and CDR2 FQGTGA. Trimming removed 5 bases from V and 0 bases from J; junction bases left unmatched: 3. The CDR3 runs 14 residues.

This rearrangement joins TRBV12-3 or TRBV12-4 to TRBJ2-7; D gene unclear. The CDR3 runs to 12 residues. V dropped 4 bases and J dropped 3 bases, with 7 bases sitting between them. CDR3 bases: TGTGCCAGCAGTTACGTCCTCTACGAGCAGTACTTC. Amino acid sequence: CASSYVLYEQYF.

With regard to this clone: The germline gene is not matched at one end of the junction; a read error may be the cause. The gene calls are TRBV29-1 and TRBJ2-5; tentative D call: TRBD1 (6 bases). Germline V gives CDR1 SQVTM, CDR2 ANQGSEA. CDR3 size: 14 residues. CDR3 protein: CSVEARHTGETQYF. Written as DNA, the CDR3 is TGCAGCGTAGAAGCGCGACATACAGGGGAGACCCAGTACTTC. Variable domain in full (rest from reference TRBV29-1 and TRBJ2-5): SAVISQKPSRDICQRGTSLTIQCQVDSQVTMMFWYRQQPGQSLTLIATANQGSEATYESGFVIDKFPISRPNLTFSTLTVSNMSPEDSSIYLCSVEARHTGETQYFGPGTRLLVL.

This clone was recorded only once. The chain recombines TRBV11-2 with TRBJ2-1; D call uncertain. This CDR3 has 15 amino acids. The V gene's germline CDR1 is SGHAT and CDR2 FQNNGV. V was shortened by 2 bases and J by 0 bases, with 8 bases between the two germline ends. CDR3 residues: CASSLLGSSYNEQFF. In nucleotides, the CDR3 is TGTGCCAGCAGCTTACTAGGTAGCTCCTACAATGAGCAGTTCTTC.

The chain carries TRBV24-1 and TRBJ1-4, with a tentative D call TRBD1 (5 bases). CDR1 is KGHDR, CDR2 SFDVKD, per germline. The CDR3 has 15 amino acids. V was shortened by 3 bases and J by 6 bases, with 13 bases between the two germline ends. The CDR3 nucleotides are TGTGCCACCAGTGATAGCCGGGGCAGGGATGAAAAACTGTTTTTT. It yields the protein CATSDSRGRDEKLFF.

This clone was detected a few times. This chain uses TRBV6-4 with TRBJ1-1; no firm D call. Germline values: CDR1 MRHNA, CDR2 SNTAGT. CDR3 length equals 12 residues. The V end was cut by 9 bases, the J end by 7 bases, with 15 bases between. This CDR3 reads CASKREVGEAFF. As DNA, the CDR3 is TGTGCCAGTAAGAGGGAAGTTGGTGAAGCTTTCTTT.

V is TRBV19 and J is TRBJ1-2; 10 bases agree with TRBD1. The J segment lost 10 bases and the V segment lost 10 bases, leaving 6 bases of the junction unmatched. Germline V gene sequence: CDR1 LNHDA, CDR2 SQIVND (reference sequence). The length of the CDR3 is 11 residues. The CDR3 protein is CATGTGVDYTF. CDR3 sequence (DNA): TGTGCCACCGGGACAGGGGTAGACTACACCTTC.

The chain carries TRBV5-1 and TRBJ2-7, with D unclear. Germline CDR1 and CDR2: SGHRS and YFSETQ. Trimming took off 5 bases at V and 0 bases at J, with 15 bases between the two ends. CDR3 length: 15 amino acids. As DNA, the CDR3 is TGCGCCAGCAGGGCGATTGACACGGTCTCCTACGAGCAGTACTTC. Protein product: CASRAIDTVSYEQYF.

The rearrangement links TRBV5-6 to TRBJ2-5; 14 nucleotides agree with TRBD2. Germline trimming cut 5 bases from V and 3 bases from J; bases unmatched to any gene: 6. The germline CDR1 and CDR2 sequences are SGHDT and YYEEEE. The CDR3 sequence is 16 residues long. CDR3 nucleotide sequence: TGTGCCAGCAGGGGACTAGCGGGGGCGCTCAAAGAGACCCAGTACTTC. Amino acids: CASRGLAGALKETQYF.

The chain joins TRBV27 to TRBJ2-5; D remains ambiguous. This CDR3 is 14 amino acids long. Germline CDR1 MNHEY, CDR2 SMNVEV (reference sequence). The V end was cut by 4 bases, the J end by 5 bases, with 14 bases between. CDR3: CASSSPGLSETQYF. The CDR3 DNA reads as TGTGCCAGCAGTTCACCGGGCCTTTCCGAGACCCAGTACTTC.

The gene calls are TRBV3-1 (or the pseudogene TRBV3-2) and TRBJ2-7, with 7 nucleotides matching TRBD1. Germline assignment: CDR1 LGHDT and CDR2 YNNKEL (reference sequence). V shed 0 bases, J shed 9 bases, and the junction held 5 bases outside the gene matches. CDR3 size: 13 residues. CDR3 region: CASSQDRNRGQYF. The CDR3 nucleotides read TGTGCCAGCAGCCAAGATAGGAACAGGGGGCAGTACTTC.

The chain carries TRBV4-1 and TRBJ1-4, with D perhaps matching TRBD1 (6 bases). Germline-derived CDR1 and CDR2 are MGHRA and YSYEKL. The CDR3 contains 16 residues. Trimming removed 1 base from V and 6 bases from J, with 15 bases in between. The CDR3 nucleotides read TGCGCCAGCAGCCAAGGGAGGACAGTCGTCGATGAAAAACTGTTTTTT. As protein: CASSQGRTVVDEKLFF.

The rearrangement joins TRBV30 to TRBJ1-5; 7 nucleotides align to TRBD1. Germline trimming cut 3 bases from V and 5 bases from J; bases unmatched to any gene: 4. The V gene's germline CDR1 is GTSNPN and CDR2 SVGIG (reference sequence). This CDR3 has 13 residues. The CDR3, as DNA: TGTGCCTGGAGCACGCAGGGGGATCAGCCCCAGCATTTT. Translating gives CAWSTQGDQPQHF.

This clone was found once. The rearrangement joins TRBV6-5 to TRBJ2-7; D is unresolved. Germline CDR1 MNHEY, CDR2 SVGAGI. The CDR3 totals 15 residues. V lost 6 bases, J lost 4 bases, and 19 bases lay in between. As DNA, the CDR3 is TGTGCCAGCAGGTTACCGGATTTAGTACGGTACGAGCAGTACTTC. Its translation: CASRLPDLVRYEQYF.

The chain has TRBV3-1 (or the pseudogene TRBV3-2) and TRBJ1-3; D is uncertain. Germline V lookup: CDR1 LGHDT, CDR2 YNNKEL (reference sequence). Trimming left V 3 bases short and J 0 bases short, with 15 bases between. The CDR3 is made up of 17 amino acids. In nucleotides, the CDR3 is TGTGCCAGCAGCCAGCGAGGCGGTGGATACTCTGGAAACACCATATATTTT. It encodes CASSQRGGGYSGNTIYF.